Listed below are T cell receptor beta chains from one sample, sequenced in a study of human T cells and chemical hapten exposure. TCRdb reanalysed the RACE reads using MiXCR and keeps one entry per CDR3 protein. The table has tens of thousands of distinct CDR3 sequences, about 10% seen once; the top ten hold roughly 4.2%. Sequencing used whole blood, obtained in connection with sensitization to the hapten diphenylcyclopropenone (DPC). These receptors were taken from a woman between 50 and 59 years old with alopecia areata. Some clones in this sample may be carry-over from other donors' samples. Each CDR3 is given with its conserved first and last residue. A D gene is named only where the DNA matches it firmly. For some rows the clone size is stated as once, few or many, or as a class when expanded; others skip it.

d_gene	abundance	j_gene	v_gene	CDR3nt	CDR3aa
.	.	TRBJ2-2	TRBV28	TGTGCCAGCCTGCCTCGGGGGCCGCTCACCGGGGAGCTGTTTTTT	CASLPRGPLTGELFF
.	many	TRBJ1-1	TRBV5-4	TGTGCCAGCAGCCCCCGGAACACTGAAGCTTTCTTT	CASSPRNTEAFF
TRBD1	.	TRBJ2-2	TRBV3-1	TGTGCCAGCAGCCAGACTGGGACAGCGAACACCGGGGAGCTGTTTTTT	CASSQTGTANTGELFF
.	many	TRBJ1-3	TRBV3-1	TGTGCCAGCAGCCAAGAGCACAGCCGGATACCCTCTGGAAACACCATATATTTT	CASSQEHSRIPSGNTIYF
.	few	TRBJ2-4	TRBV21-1	TGTGCCAGCAGCAAACGGGACACCAAATTAGCCAAAAACATTCAGTACTTC	CASSKRDTKLAKNIQYF
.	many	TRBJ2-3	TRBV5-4	TGTGCCAGCAGCTTGTCGTCTAGCACAGATACGCAGTATTTT	CASSLSSSTDTQYF
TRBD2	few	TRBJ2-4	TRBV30	TGTGCCTGGAGTCCCCTGACTAGCGGGAGTCAGGGGAGCATTCAGTACTTC	CAWSPLTSGSQGSIQYF
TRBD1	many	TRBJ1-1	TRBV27	TGTGCCAGCAGTTTTGGGGACAGGGGGCGCCGGGGGACTGAAGCTTTCTTT	CASSFGDRGRRGTEAFF
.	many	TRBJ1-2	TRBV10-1	TGCGCCAGCAGTGAGACGCAAAGCTATGGCTACACCTTC	CASSETQSYGYTF
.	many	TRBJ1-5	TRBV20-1	TGCAGTGCTAGCGTAAGGAATCAGCCCCAGCATTTT	CSASVRNQPQHF
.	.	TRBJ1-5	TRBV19	TGTGCCAGTAGTATGGGATCGTATAGGTCAGGGAATCAGCCCCAGCATTTT	CASSMGSYRSGNQPQHF
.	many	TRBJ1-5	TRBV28	TGTGCCAGCAGTTATCAGACAGGTCCCTGGCCCCAGCATTTT	CASSYQTGPWPQHF
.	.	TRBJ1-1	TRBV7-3	TGTGCCAGCAGCTTAATCGCGAACACTGAAGCTTTCTTT	CASSLIANTEAFF
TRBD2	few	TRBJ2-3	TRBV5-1	TGCGCCAGCAGCTCCATCCCCTCCGGGACTATAACAGATACGCAGTATTTT	CASSSIPSGTITDTQYF
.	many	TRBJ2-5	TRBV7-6	TGTGCCAGCAGCTTTAGCATCTCGGCGGGACAGACCCAGTACTTC	CASSFSISAGQTQYF
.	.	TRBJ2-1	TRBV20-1	TGCAGTGCTAGACAGATTCCTAGCTCCTACAATGAGCAGTTCTTC	CSARQIPSSYNEQFF
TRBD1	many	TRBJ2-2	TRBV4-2	TGTGCCAGCAGCTGGGCCGGGACAGACAACACCGGGGAGCTGTTTTTT	CASSWAGTDNTGELFF
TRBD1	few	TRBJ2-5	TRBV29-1	TGCAGCGGTGGAGGGTCTCAGGGGGCGTTGGAGACCCAGTACTTC	CSGGGSQGALETQYF
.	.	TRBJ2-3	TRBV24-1	TGTGCCACCAGTGATTCCCCGCGGTCCCGCACAGATACGCAGTATTTT	CATSDSPRSRTDTQYF
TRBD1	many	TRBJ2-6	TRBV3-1	TGTGCCAGCAGCCCCATTGACAGGGTGGCCTCTGGGGCCAACGTCCTGACTTTC	CASSPIDRVASGANVLTF
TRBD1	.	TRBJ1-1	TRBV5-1	TGCGCCAGCAGCTCAGGACAGGGAAGATACACTGAAGCTTTCTTT	CASSSGQGRYTEAFF
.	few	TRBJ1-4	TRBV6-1	TGTGCCAGCAGGAGGGACACAACGGCCCCGAAACTGTTTTTT	CASRRDTTAPKLFF
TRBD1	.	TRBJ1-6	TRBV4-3	TGCGCCAGCAGCCCCGGGACAGGGAAGAATTCACCCCTCCACTTT	CASSPGTGKNSPLHF
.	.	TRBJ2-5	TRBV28	TGTGCCAGCAGACCAATCCTTCAAGAGACCCAGTACTTC	CASRPILQETQYF
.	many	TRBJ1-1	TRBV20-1	TGCAGTGCCGTCCGGGCTCCCAACACTGAAGCTTTCTTT	CSAVRAPNTEAFF
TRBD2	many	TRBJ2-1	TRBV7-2	TGTGCCAGCAGCTTAGCGATGGGAAGTAGCGGGAGGACGTTCTTC	CASSLAMGSSGRTFF
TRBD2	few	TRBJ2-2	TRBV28	TGTGCCAGCAGTTTAGCTAGCGGGATGTTCGGGGAGCTGTTTTTT	CASSLASGMFGELFF
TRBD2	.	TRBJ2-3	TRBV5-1	TGCGCCAGCAGCATTGGACTAGCGGGAGGGTACACAGATACGCAGTATTTT	CASSIGLAGGYTDTQYF
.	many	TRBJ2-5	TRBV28	TGTGCCAGCACCGACCGGTTAGCCTCGTACTTC	CASTDRLASYF
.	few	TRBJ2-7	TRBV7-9	TGTGCCAGCAGCTTCCGGGACGGACCCTACGAGCAGTACTTC	CASSFRDGPYEQYF
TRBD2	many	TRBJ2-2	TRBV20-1	TGCAGTGCTAGACTAGCGGGGGCCCCTAACGGGGACACCGGGGAGCTGTTTTTT	CSARLAGAPNGDTGELFF
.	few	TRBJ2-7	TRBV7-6	TGTGCCAGCAGCTCGGGAGAGTTTCGTAGGGAGCAGTACTTC	CASSSGEFRREQYF
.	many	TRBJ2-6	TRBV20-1	TGCAGTGCTTTTTTTGGGGCCAACGTCCTGACTTTC	CSAFFGANVLTF
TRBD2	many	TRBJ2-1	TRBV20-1	TGCAGTGCTAGGGGGACTAGCGGGAGGGTCGATGAGCAGTTCTTC	CSARGTSGRVDEQFF
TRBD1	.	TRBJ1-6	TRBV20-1	TGCAGTGCTAGTGTAGGGACAGGGGGATGGCCCCTCTCACCCCTCCACTTT	CSASVGTGGWPLSPLHF
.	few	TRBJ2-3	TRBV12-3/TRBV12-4	TGTGCCAGCGGATTAAAAGGCGCAGATACGCAGTATTTT	CASGLKGADTQYF